The 5 T cell receptor beta chains below were found in one sample sequenced in a study of cytomegalovirus exposure and HLA in healthy donors. Clones were read by immunoSEQ multiplex PCR, and TCRdb kept only the in-frame ones, dropping some. The sample lists some 210,000 clones; around 87% were seen once. What was sequenced was PBMCs. The origin of the receptors is a woman aged 18-29 years in good health and CMV-seropositive.

The CDR3 coding sequence is TGCGCCAGCAGCTTCCTTGATACGCAGTATTTT. Its protein product is CASSFLDTQYF. The chain recombines TRBV5-1 with TRBJ2-3; no reliable D call. Trimming removed 2 bases from V and 6 bases from J, with 4 bases in between. Germline V gene lookup returns CDR1 SGHRS and CDR2 YFSETQ. CDR3 size: 11 residues.

V is TRBV6-7 and J is TRBJ1-1, with D possibly matching TRBD1 (5 bases). TRBV6-7 is an open reading frame, and its role is uncertain. The CDR3 covers 13 residues. Trimming shortened V by 2 bases and J by 13 bases, and 17 bases separated the two germline ends. Here the CDR3 reads CASSYPPAGPVFF. CDR3 nucleotides: TGTGCCAGCAGTTACCCCCCCGCAGGGCCAGTTTTCTTT.

The DNA of the CDR3 is TGTGCCAGCAGCCAGTACAGGGGTTATGGCTACACCTTC. Protein product: CASSQYRGYGYTF. The chain links TRBV6-1 to TRBJ1-2; 7 nucleotides match TRBD1. Germline CDR1 reads MNHNS; CDR2 reads SASEGT. Losses at the gene ends were 6 bases for V and 5 bases for J; bases not matched to a gene: 6. This CDR3 region has 13 residues.

This clone was seen only once. This rearrangement joins TRBV4-1 to TRBJ1-1; D ambiguous. V lost 6 bases, J lost 0 bases, and 23 bases lay in between. This CDR3 has 18 residues. CDR1 MGHRA and CDR2 YSYEKL come from the germline V gene. Written as DNA, the CDR3 is TGCGCCAGCAGTCCTTTGACAAGCATTAGATTTATGAACACTGAAGCTTTCTTT. Translated: CASSPLTSIRFMNTEAFF.

The V call is TRBV6-5, the J call TRBJ2-1, with D perhaps TRBD2 (5 bases). Germline V gene lookup returns CDR1 MNHEY and CDR2 SVGAGI. The CDR3 contains 15 residues. The V gene lost 6 bases and the J gene lost 4 bases, with 16 bases spanning the gap. The CDR3 coding sequence is TGTGCCAGCAGGGTCGGAGGCCAGGAATACAATGAGCAGTTCTTC. Its translation is CASRVGGQEYNEQFF.